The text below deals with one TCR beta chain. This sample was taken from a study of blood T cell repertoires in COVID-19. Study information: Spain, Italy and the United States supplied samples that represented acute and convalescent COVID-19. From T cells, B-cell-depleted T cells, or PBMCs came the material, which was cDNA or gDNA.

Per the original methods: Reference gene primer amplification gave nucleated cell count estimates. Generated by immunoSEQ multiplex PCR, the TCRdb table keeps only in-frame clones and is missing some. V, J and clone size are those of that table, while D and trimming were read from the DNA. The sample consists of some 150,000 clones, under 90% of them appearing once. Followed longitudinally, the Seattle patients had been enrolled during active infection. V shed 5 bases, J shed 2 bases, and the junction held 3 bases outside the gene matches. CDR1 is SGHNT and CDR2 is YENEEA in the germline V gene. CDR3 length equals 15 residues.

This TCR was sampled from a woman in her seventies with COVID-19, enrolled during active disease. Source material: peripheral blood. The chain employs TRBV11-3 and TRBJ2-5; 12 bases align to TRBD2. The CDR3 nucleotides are TGTGCCAGCAGCCCCGGGACTAGCGGGCAAGAGACCCAGTACTTC. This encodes CASSPGTSGQETQYF.